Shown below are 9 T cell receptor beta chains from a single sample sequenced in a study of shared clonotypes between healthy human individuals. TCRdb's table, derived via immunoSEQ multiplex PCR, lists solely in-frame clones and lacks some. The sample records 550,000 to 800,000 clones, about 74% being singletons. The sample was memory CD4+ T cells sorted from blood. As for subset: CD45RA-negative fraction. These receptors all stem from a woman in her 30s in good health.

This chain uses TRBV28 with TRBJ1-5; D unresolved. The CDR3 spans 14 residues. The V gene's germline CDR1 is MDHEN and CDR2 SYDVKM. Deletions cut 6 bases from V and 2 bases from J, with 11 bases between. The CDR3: CASRGRMGNQPQHF. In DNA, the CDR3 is TGTGCCAGCAGGGGAAGAATGGGCAATCAGCCCCAGCATTTT.

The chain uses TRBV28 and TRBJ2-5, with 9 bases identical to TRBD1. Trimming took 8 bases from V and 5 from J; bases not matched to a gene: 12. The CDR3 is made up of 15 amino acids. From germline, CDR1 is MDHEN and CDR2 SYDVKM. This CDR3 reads CASSSAGQGSETQYF. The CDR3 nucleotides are TGTGCCAGCTCCTCAGCGGGACAGGGTTCGGAGACCCAGTACTTC.

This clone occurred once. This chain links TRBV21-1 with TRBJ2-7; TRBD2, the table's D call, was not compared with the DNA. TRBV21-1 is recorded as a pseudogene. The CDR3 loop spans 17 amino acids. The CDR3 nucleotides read TGTGCCAGCAGCTCAGCAAGGGGACTAGCGGGAGTCTGCGAGCAGTACTTC. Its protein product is CASSSARGLAGVCEQYF.

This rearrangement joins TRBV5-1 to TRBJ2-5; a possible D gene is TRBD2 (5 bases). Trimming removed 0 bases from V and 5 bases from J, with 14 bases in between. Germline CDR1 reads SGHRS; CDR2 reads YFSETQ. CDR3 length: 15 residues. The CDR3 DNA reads TGCGCCAGCAGCTTGGAATTCCGACCGGGGGAGACCCAGTACTTC. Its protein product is CASSLEFRPGETQYF.

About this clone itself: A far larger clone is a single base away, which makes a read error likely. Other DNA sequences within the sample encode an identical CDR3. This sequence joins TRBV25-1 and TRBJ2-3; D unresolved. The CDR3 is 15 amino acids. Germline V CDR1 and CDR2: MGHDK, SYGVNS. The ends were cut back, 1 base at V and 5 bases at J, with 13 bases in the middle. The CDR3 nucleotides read TGTGCCAGCAGTGAATCCTCTGGACCTCAAGATACGCAGTATTTT. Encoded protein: CASSESSGPQDTQYF.

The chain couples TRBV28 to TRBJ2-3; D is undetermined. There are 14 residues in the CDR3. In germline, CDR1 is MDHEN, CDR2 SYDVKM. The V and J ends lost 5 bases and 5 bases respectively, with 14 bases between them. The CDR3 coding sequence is TGTGCCAGCAGTCCCCCGGGTCTTTTAGATACGCAGTATTTT. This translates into CASSPPGLLDTQYF.

The CDR3 reads CATSRDAGFSEKLFF. The CDR3 nucleotides read TGTGCCACCAGCAGAGATGCGGGGTTCTCGGAAAAACTGTTTTTT. V is TRBV15 and J is TRBJ1-4; D not resolved. With 0 bases removed from V and 8 bases from J, the gap between germline ends came to 13 bases. This CDR3 is 15 amino acids long. From germline, CDR1 is LNHNV and CDR2 YYDKDF (reference sequence).

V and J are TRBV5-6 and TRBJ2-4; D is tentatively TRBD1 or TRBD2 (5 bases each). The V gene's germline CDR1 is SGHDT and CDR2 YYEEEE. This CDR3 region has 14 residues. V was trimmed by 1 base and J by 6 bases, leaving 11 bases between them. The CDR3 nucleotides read TGTGCCAGCAGCTTGTTAGACAGCGGAAACATTCAGTACTTC. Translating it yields CASSLLDSGNIQYF.

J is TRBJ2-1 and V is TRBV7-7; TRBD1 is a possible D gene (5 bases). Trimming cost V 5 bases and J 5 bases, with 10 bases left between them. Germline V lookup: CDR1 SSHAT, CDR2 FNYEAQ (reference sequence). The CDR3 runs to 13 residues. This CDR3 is CASSPDSHNEQFF. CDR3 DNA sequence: TGTGCCAGCAGCCCCGACAGCCACAATGAGCAGTTCTTC.